The 32 T cell receptor beta chains in this list originate from one sample, sequenced in a study of cytomegalovirus exposure and HLA in healthy donors (dated by TCRdb to about 2017). Library method: the immunoSEQ multiplex PCR assay. For the multiplex PCR, a mixture combining 60 forward primers for TCR Vbeta segments and 13 reverse primers for TCR Jbeta segments was used. Here the immuneACCESS table is served through TCRdb, limited to in-frame sequences with V and J called. Missing clones are a known gap in these copies; in checked studies unresolved V genes cover under half, and the rest lacks a known reason. The sample table records about 120,000 clones; 82% of these occur just once. Jointly, the top ten make up roughly 2.6% of the sample. Material for sequencing was PBMCs. All receptors come from a woman between 18 and 30 years old in good health and CMV-seronegative.

The chain has TRBV2 and TRBJ2-3; 12 nucleotides align to TRBD2. Losses at the gene ends were 8 bases for V and 11 bases for J; bases not matched to a gene: 5. The CDR3 is 12 amino acids. Germline CDR1 reads SNHLY; CDR2 reads FYNNEI. The CDR3 coding sequence is TGTGCCAGCTGGCTAGCGGGGGGGAAGCAGTATTTT. Translating it yields CASWLAGGKQYF.

The J gene is TRBJ2-5, the V gene TRBV30; D might be TRBD2 (5 bases). Germline CDR1 and CDR2: GTSNPN and SVGIG (reference sequence). The ends were cut back, 0 bases at V and 4 bases at J, with 12 bases in the middle. The CDR3 length is 14 residues. The CDR3 sequence: CAWSVGGPVETQYF. DNA of the CDR3: TGTGCCTGGAGTGTGGGCGGGCCGGTAGAGACCCAGTACTTC.

This rearrangement joins TRBV27 to TRBJ1-5, with D maybe TRBD1 (5 bases). Germline CDR1 reads MNHEY; CDR2 reads SMNVEV (reference sequence). The ends were cut back, 3 bases at V and 6 bases at J, with 15 bases in the middle. The CDR3 spans 15 residues. CDR3: CASSFSQRGGQPQHF. CDR3 DNA: TGTGCCAGCAGTTTTAGCCAGAGGGGAGGTCAGCCCCAGCATTTT.

V is TRBV6-5 and J is TRBJ2-1; TRBD1 might be the D (5 bases). The CDR3 is 14 residues long. Germline-derived CDR1 and CDR2 are MNHEY and SVGAGI. V was cut by 5 bases and J by 4 bases, with 12 bases left in between. Here the CDR3 reads CASSPHRQYNEQFF. The CDR3 region has the DNA TGTGCCAGCAGTCCTCACCGACAGTACAATGAGCAGTTCTTC.

This clone showed up just once. This sequence joins TRBV28 and TRBJ1-5, with D possibly TRBD1 on 6 matching bases. The CDR3 has 17 amino acids. Between the trimmed V and J ends, which lost 5 bases and 0 bases, there was a span of 17 bases. Germline CDR1 reads MDHEN; CDR2 reads SYDVKM. This CDR3 reads CASSPGTLDYSNQPQHF. CDR3 nucleotides: TGTGCCAGCAGTCCCGGGACACTAGATTATAGCAATCAGCCCCAGCATTTT. Supplemented by reference TRBV28 and TRBJ1-5, the full variable domain reads DVKVTQSSRYLVKRTGEKVFLECVQDMDHENMFWYRQDPGLGLRLIYFSYDVKMKEKGDIPEGYSVSREKKERFSLILESASTNQTSMYLCASSPGTLDYSNQPQHFGDGTRLSIL.

This chain uses TRBV6-1 with TRBJ1-5; 7 nucleotides align to TRBD1. Germline V gives CDR1 MNHNS, CDR2 SASEGT. The CDR3 totals 15 residues. J gave up 4 bases and V 4 bases, and 7 bases lay outside the gene matches. CDR3 nucleotide sequence: TGTGCCAGCAGTGTACGAGACAGGGCTAATCAGCCCCAGCATTTT. As protein: CASSVRDRANQPQHF.

The J gene is TRBJ2-3, the V gene TRBV9; 15 nucleotides line up with TRBD2. CDR1 is SGDLS, CDR2 YYNGEE, per germline. The CDR3 is 17 residues long. With 4 bases clipped from V and 4 bases from J, the junction kept 7 bases outside the gene matches. The CDR3 bases are TGTGCCAGCAGCTCGGGACTAGCGGGGGGATTGGCAGATACGCAGTATTTT. Translated, it gives CASSSGLAGGLADTQYF.

The genes are TRBV5-8 and TRBJ1-2, with D unresolved. The germline V gene has CDR1 SGHTS and CDR2 YDEGEE. Trimming removed 2 bases from V and 4 bases from J, with 9 bases in between. The CDR3 has 13 amino acids. CDR3 nucleotide sequence: TGTGCCAGCAGCTTAAGAGTTCTCTATGGCTACACCTTC. It yields the protein CASSLRVLYGYTF.

The V gene is TRBV5-1, the J gene TRBJ2-3, with 15 positions matching TRBD2. Germline values: CDR1 SGHRS, CDR2 YFSETQ. CDR3 length: 17 residues. V shed 7 bases, J shed 0 bases, and the junction held 6 bases outside the gene matches. The CDR3 bases are TGCGCCAGCGGCGGGACTAGCGGGGGGCCAAGCACAGATACGCAGTATTTT. Amino acid sequence: CASGGTSGGPSTDTQYF.

DNA for the CDR3: TGTGCCAGCAGCGCTGGAGGGAACACTGAAGCTTTCTTT. Residues: CASSAGGNTEAFF. V is TRBV5-4 and J is TRBJ1-1; D unresolved. V was trimmed by 4 bases and J by 1 base, leaving 8 bases between them. The CDR3 has 13 amino acids. CDR1 and CDR2 from the germline V gene are SGHNT and YYREEE (reference sequence).

This chain uses TRBV18 with TRBJ1-6; maybe TRBD1 (5 bases). The length of the CDR3 is 13 residues. V lost 4 bases, J lost 8 bases, and 9 bases lay in between. CDR1 KGHSH and CDR2 LQKENI come from the germline V gene. The CDR3 is CASSQGGDSPLHF. CDR3 DNA: TGTGCCAGCTCACAGGGAGGGGATTCACCCCTCCACTTT.

The gene calls are TRBV14 and TRBJ2-5; D remains unclear. CDR3 size: 11 residues. Germline V gene lookup returns CDR1 SGHDN and CDR2 FVKESK. V was pared by 4 bases and J by 5 bases, with 5 bases between. CDR3 DNA: TGTGCCAGCAGCCCTCGGGAGACCCAGTACTTC. Protein sequence: CASSPRETQYF.

The CDR3 sequence: CSVGGASGTEAFF. The CDR3 DNA is TGCAGCGTAGGGGGGGCATCTGGCACTGAAGCTTTCTTT. The chain recombines TRBV29-1 with TRBJ1-1, with D maybe TRBD1 (6 bases). Germline-derived CDR1 and CDR2 are SQVTM and ANQGSEA. Trimming stripped 6 bases from V and 4 bases from J, with 15 bases between. The CDR3 covers 13 residues.

The chain uses TRBV14 and TRBJ2-3, with D unclear. The germline CDR1 and CDR2 sequences are SGHDN and FVKESK. The length of the CDR3 is 13 residues. V was pared by 3 bases and J by 7 bases, with 11 bases between. CDR3 bases: TGTGCCAGCAGCCAGGCCTCCCAAAATACGCAGTATTTT. This codes for CASSQASQNTQYF.

The chain carries TRBV25-1 and TRBJ2-1, with 9 bases matching TRBD2. Per the germline V gene, CDR1 is MGHDK and CDR2 is SYGVNS. J lost 7 bases, V lost 7 bases, and 8 bases had no gene match. This CDR3 contains 14 residues. The CDR3 reads CASTSRGGVNEQFF. The CDR3 bases are TGTGCCAGCACTTCTCGCGGGGGGGTTAATGAGCAGTTCTTC.

This clone showed up just a few times. J is TRBJ2-3 and V is TRBV4-2; D perhaps matches TRBD2 (6 bases). Trimming removed 0 bases from V and 7 bases from J, with 11 bases in between. From germline, CDR1 is LGHNA and CDR2 YNFKEQ. CDR3 length: 14 amino acids. The CDR3 region is CASSQDQGLYTQYF. In nucleotides, the CDR3 is TGTGCCAGCAGCCAAGATCAGGGACTTTATACGCAGTATTTT.

The V call is TRBV5-1, the J call TRBJ1-1; TRBD1 might be the D (6 bases). This CDR3 has 16 residues. V lost 0 bases and J lost 4, with 16 bases in between. Germline V CDR1 and CDR2: SGHRS, YFSETQ. CDR3 coding DNA: TGCGCCAGCAGCTTGGGGGGGCTCAGGAGTGGCACTGAAGCTTTCTTT. Translation: CASSLGGLRSGTEAFF.

The V gene is TRBV4-1, the J gene TRBJ2-7; 8 positions match TRBD2. Looked up from germline, CDR1 is MGHRA and CDR2 is YSYEKL. The CDR3 loop spans 15 amino acids. V lost 1 base to trimming and J lost 3 bases; unmatched junction nucleotides: 5. In DNA form, the CDR3 reads TGCGCCAGCAGCCAAGGGGGCGGGAGGTTCTACGAGCAGTACTTC. Protein sequence: CASSQGGGRFYEQYF.

The V gene is TRBV5-1, the J gene TRBJ2-1, with a possible D match to TRBD1 (6 bases). The V and J ends lost 7 bases and 5 bases respectively, with 16 bases between them. The germline CDR1 and CDR2 sequences are SGHRS and YFSETQ. The CDR3 contains 14 residues. DNA of the CDR3: TGCGCCAGCTTACAGGACAGACACAACAATGAGCAGTTCTTC. Protein product: CASLQDRHNNEQFF.

CDR3: CASHRDRETEAFF. The CDR3, as DNA: TGTGCCAGCCACCGGGACAGGGAGACTGAAGCTTTCTTT. V usage is TRBV10-3 and J usage is TRBJ1-1, with TRBD1 identical over 9 bases. This CDR3 has 13 amino acids. The junction had 8 bases not matched to a gene; V was cut back by 10 bases and J by 5 bases. CDR1 and CDR2 from the germline V gene are ENHRY and SYGVKD.

This clone was seen only once. The rearrangement uses TRBV19 and TRBJ2-6, with D hard to call. This CDR3 region has 16 residues. CDR1 is LNHDA, CDR2 SQIVND, per germline (reference sequence). V was clipped by 5 bases and J by 0 bases, with 11 bases between them. CDR3 DNA sequence: TGTGCCAGTAGTCAGGTTACGAGCTCTGGGGCCAACGTCCTGACTTTC. It codes for CASSQVTSSGANVLTF.

This clone is a singleton in its sample. The rearrangement joins TRBV28 to TRBJ1-5; 9 bases are a match to TRBD1. In germline, CDR1 is MDHEN, CDR2 SYDVKM. This CDR3 comprises 18 residues. The J segment lost 2 bases and the V segment lost 5 bases, leaving 13 bases of the junction unmatched. CDR3 region: CASSPPGGTGNRNQPQHF. The CDR3 DNA follows: TGTGCCAGCAGTCCCCCGGGTGGGACAGGGAATCGCAATCAGCCCCAGCATTTT.

This chain uses TRBV4-2 with TRBJ1-2, with D hard to call. This CDR3 spans 16 amino acids. CDR1 and CDR2 (germline): LGHNA, YNFKEQ. The V end was cut by 0 bases, the J end by 6 bases, with 17 bases between. CDR3: CASSQDSNRELDGYTF. For the CDR3, the DNA is TGTGCCAGCAGCCAAGATTCGAACAGAGAATTGGATGGCTACACCTTC.

The rearrangement links TRBV12-5 to TRBJ1-2, with D perhaps matching TRBD1 (6 bases). V lost 3 bases and J lost 2, with 19 bases in between. The germline CDR1 and CDR2 sequences are LGHNT and FRNRAP. This CDR3 has 17 amino acids. The CDR3 reads CASGFTPGGAQNYGYTF. The CDR3 coding sequence is TGTGCTAGTGGTTTCACCCCCGGGGGGGCGCAGAACTATGGCTACACCTTC.

The CDR3 reads CASSIWTGGSDTQYF. CDR3 nucleotide sequence: TGTGCCAGTAGTATCTGGACAGGGGGCTCAGATACGCAGTATTTT. The chain links TRBV19 to TRBJ2-3; 11 bases fit TRBD1. Germline trimming cut 3 bases from V and 4 bases from J; bases unmatched to any gene: 3. Germline lookup yields CDR1 LNHDA and CDR2 SQIVND (reference sequence). The CDR3 consists of 15 residues.

The chain links TRBV28 to TRBJ2-3; D gene unclear. Trimming stripped 2 bases from V and 5 bases from J, with 8 bases between. The V gene's germline CDR1 is MDHEN and CDR2 SYDVKM. CDR3 length: 13 amino acids. The CDR3 is CASSLERRDTQYF. CDR3 in DNA: TGTGCCAGCAGTTTAGAGAGGCGAGATACGCAGTATTTT. Filled out from reference TRBV28 and TRBJ2-3, the complete variable domain reads DVKVTQSSRYLVKRTGEKVFLECVQDMDHENMFWYRQDPGLGLRLIYFSYDVKMKEKGDIPEGYSVSREKKERFSLILESASTNQTSMYLCASSLERRDTQYFGPGTRLTVL.

The gene calls are TRBV6-5 and TRBJ2-1; TRBD2 matches at 12 bases. The CDR3 sequence is 14 residues long. CDR1 MNHEY and CDR2 SVGAGI come from the germline V gene. Trimming took 9 bases from V and 4 from J; bases not matched to a gene: 4. The CDR3 protein is CASGLAGPYNEQFF. CDR3 nucleotides: TGTGCCAGTGGACTAGCGGGACCATACAATGAGCAGTTCTTC.

The rearrangement links TRBV27 to TRBJ2-1; 8 bases match TRBD2. V was pared by 5 bases and J by 5 bases, with 11 bases of the junction left unmatched. Germline V gene lookup returns CDR1 MNHEY and CDR2 SMNVEV (reference sequence). The CDR3 has 16 amino acids. The CDR3 DNA reads as TGTGCCAGCAGTAGATATAGCGGGAAGAGTCACAATGAGCAGTTCTTC. This codes for CASSRYSGKSHNEQFF.

The gene calls are TRBV7-2 and TRBJ1-2, with D perhaps matching TRBD1 (6 bases). The CDR3 loop spans 13 amino acids. Deletions cut 2 bases from V and 4 bases from J, with 8 bases between. The germline CDR1 and CDR2 sequences are SGHTA and FQGNSA. In DNA, the CDR3 is TGTGCCAGCAGCTTAAGGACAGCCTATGGCTACACCTTC. Translated, it gives CASSLRTAYGYTF.

About this clone: This is likely a read error, given that the CDR3 carries no conserved phenylalanine or tryptophan at its end. This CDR3 is CASSSDVDRDTEAFL. The CDR3 region has the DNA TGTGCCAGCAGCTCGGATGTAGACCGGGACACTGAAGCTTTCCTT. The gene calls are TRBV5-5 and TRBJ1-1; D is ambiguous. The CDR3 spans 15 residues. The V gene's germline CDR1 is SGHKS and CDR2 YYEKEE (reference sequence). V shed 3 bases and J shed 3 bases, with 15 bases lying between them.

CDR3 in amino acids: CASSKPGQGKTGELFF. The DNA of the CDR3 is TGTGCCAGCAGCAAACCGGGACAGGGGAAGACCGGGGAGCTGTTTTTT. V gene TRBV7-9 combines with J gene TRBJ2-2, with TRBD1 matching over 10 bases. Germline lookup yields CDR1 SEHNR and CDR2 FQNEAQ (reference sequence). The CDR3 contains 16 residues. J lost 5 bases, V lost 5 bases, and 8 bases had no gene match. Complete variable domain (other parts from reference TRBV7-9 and TRBJ2-2): DTGVSQNPRHKITKRGQNVTFRCDPISEHNRLYWYRQTLGQGPEFLTYFQNEAQLEKSRLLSDRFSAERPKGSFSTLEIQRTEQGDSAMYLCASSKPGQGKTGELFFGEGSRLTVL.

This clone has a handful of counts. The chain links TRBV6-1 to TRBJ2-7, with a tentative D call TRBD1 (6 bases). Germline CDR1 and CDR2: MNHNS and SASEGT. This CDR3 has 12 amino acids. Trimming left V 3 bases short and J 3 bases short, with 6 bases between. The CDR3 protein is CASSDRGYEQYV. In DNA form, the CDR3 reads TGTGCCAGCAGTGACAGGGGCTACGAGCAGTACGTC.